This entry describes one T cell receptor beta chain. This record belongs to a study of T cell responses to AZD1222 COVID-19 vaccine. Here immunoSEQ multiplex PCR was the method, and the copy in TCRdb shows in-frame clones only, minus some. This sample has 150,000 to 200,000 clones, with roughly 92% found just once. CDR1 and CDR2 from the germline V gene are LGHDT and YNNKEL (reference sequence). CDR3 length: 17 amino acids. V was pared by 4 bases and J by 0 bases, with 6 bases of the junction left unmatched. Sequencing was performed on peripheral blood, taken on day 0 of AZD1222 vaccination. The TCR originated in an adult in good health. The V and J genes are TRBV3-1 (or the pseudogene TRBV3-2) and TRBJ2-6; the match to TRBD1 covers 7 bases. DNA of the CDR3: TGTGCCAGCAGCCGCGGCTCAGGGGGCTCTGGGGCCAACGTCCTGACTTTC. Its translation is CASSRGSGGSGANVLTF.